A selection of T cell receptor beta chains follows, all from one sample in a study of T cells after posttransplantation cyclophosphamide. Here immunoSEQ multiplex PCR was the method, and the copy in TCRdb shows in-frame clones only, minus some. The top ten clones hold less than 4.5% of a sample with roughly 11,000 clones, 75% to 95% of them seen once. The sample here was PBMCs, taken after allogeneic stem cell transplant with posttransplant cyclophosphamide. The receptor set was obtained from a female patient in her thirties or forties who received an allogeneic stem cell transplant from an unrelated donor, was CMV-positive, and had no GVHD. A subset of T cells may come from the graft donor. CDR3s include the opening cysteine and the closing phenylalanine or tryptophan. The order of the fields is clone size, V gene, D gene, CDR3 length, J gene, CDR3 DNA, CDR3 protein. D genes are given only for firm matches. Expanded clones get a size class; other rows say once, few or many, or leave the size out.

abundance: .
v_gene: TRBV6-5
d_gene: TRBD1
len: 14
j_gene: TRBJ2-7
CDR3nt: TGTGCCAGCACTCGTACAGGGGGAATCTACGAGCAGTACTTC
CDR3aa: CASTRTGGIYEQYF

abundance: .
v_gene: TRBV7-6
d_gene: .
len: 16
j_gene: TRBJ1-5
CDR3nt: TGTGCCAGCAGCTTATCCCCACCTACTAGCAATCAGCCCCAGCATTTT
CDR3aa: CASSLSPPTSNQPQHF

abundance: .
v_gene: TRBV18
d_gene: .
len: 14
j_gene: TRBJ1-1
CDR3nt: TGTGCCAGCTCACCGCTACAAGGGGCCACGGAAGCTTTCTTT
CDR3aa: CASSPLQGATEAFF

abundance: .
v_gene: TRBV2
d_gene: TRBD1
len: 14
j_gene: TRBJ1-1
CDR3nt: TGTGCCAGCAGGGAGGGACAGTTGAACACTGAAGCTTTCTTT
CDR3aa: CASREGQLNTEAFF

abundance: .
v_gene: TRBV18
d_gene: TRBD1
len: 14
j_gene: TRBJ1-1
CDR3nt: TGTGCCAGCTCTCGGGACAGGGGTAACACTGAAGCTTTCTTT
CDR3aa: CASSRDRGNTEAFF

abundance: once
v_gene: TRBV2
d_gene: TRBD2
len: 14
j_gene: TRBJ2-7
CDR3nt: TGTGCCAGCAGCGCGGGACTAGCGTTTTACGAGCAGTACTTC
CDR3aa: CASSAGLAFYEQYF

abundance: .
v_gene: TRBV5-1
d_gene: TRBD2
len: 16
j_gene: TRBJ2-1
CDR3nt: TGCGCCAGCAGTCGCCTGTCTAGCGGAGTCTACAATGAGCAGTTCTTC
CDR3aa: CASSRLSSGVYNEQFF

abundance: .
v_gene: TRBV6-1
d_gene: TRBD1
len: 15
j_gene: TRBJ1-4
CDR3nt: TGTGCCAGCAGGCCACAGGGGCGAGGAGACGAAAAACTGTTTTTT
CDR3aa: CASRPQGRGDEKLFF

abundance: .
v_gene: TRBV4-1
d_gene: TRBD2
len: 16
j_gene: TRBJ2-7
CDR3nt: TGCGCCAGCAGCCAAGAAGCGAGCGGGGGTTCCTACGAGCAGTACTTC
CDR3aa: CASSQEASGGSYEQYF

abundance: .
v_gene: TRBV7-9
d_gene: .
len: 15
j_gene: TRBJ1-2
CDR3nt: TGTGCCAGCAGCTTAGCGGAGTCGGCTAACTATGGCTACACCTTC
CDR3aa: CASSLAESANYGYTF

abundance: .
v_gene: TRBV7-9
d_gene: .
len: 16
j_gene: TRBJ1-3
CDR3nt: TGTGCCAGCACCCGGGGCTCGGGGGGACCTGGAAACACCATATATTTT
CDR3aa: CASTRGSGGPGNTIYF

abundance: .
v_gene: TRBV6-5
d_gene: .
len: 12
j_gene: TRBJ2-7
CDR3nt: TGTGCCAGCAGAAAAAAAAGGGGCGAGCAGTACTTC
CDR3aa: CASRKKRGEQYF

abundance: once
v_gene: TRBV13
d_gene: TRBD1
len: 13
j_gene: TRBJ1-1
CDR3nt: TGTGCCAGCAGAGGGGGCGTGAACACTGAAGCTTTCTTT
CDR3aa: CASRGGVNTEAFF

abundance: .
v_gene: TRBV5-1
d_gene: .
len: 15
j_gene: TRBJ2-2
CDR3nt: TGCGCCAGTTTGGACAGCCTAGGTCTTCCCGGGGAGCTGTTTTTT
CDR3aa: CASLDSLGLPGELFF

abundance: .
v_gene: TRBV10-3
d_gene: TRBD1
len: 19
j_gene: TRBJ2-6
CDR3nt: TGTGCCATCAGTGAGAAAGGACAGGCTATGATCACTGGGGCCAACGTCCTGACTTTC
CDR3aa: CAISEKGQAMITGANVLTF

abundance: .
v_gene: TRBV5-1
d_gene: .
len: 13
j_gene: TRBJ1-5
CDR3nt: TGCGCCAGCAGCTTGGCCGCAGGTCAGCCCCAGCATTTT
CDR3aa: CASSLAAGQPQHF

abundance: .
v_gene: TRBV5-4
d_gene: .
len: 13
j_gene: TRBJ1-1
CDR3nt: TGTGCCAGCAGCGGGGGGGGAAACACTGAAGCTTTCTTT
CDR3aa: CASSGGGNTEAFF

abundance: .
v_gene: TRBV19
d_gene: TRBD1
len: 15
j_gene: TRBJ1-3
CDR3nt: TGTGCCAGTAGTGCCCGACAGGGGGCTGGAAACACCATATATTTT
CDR3aa: CASSARQGAGNTIYF

abundance: .
v_gene: TRBV11-2
d_gene: TRBD2
len: 18
j_gene: TRBJ2-3
CDR3nt: TGTGCCAGCAGCGCAAAAAACTTAGCGGGAGTTCGGACAGATACGCAGTATTTT
CDR3aa: CASSAKNLAGVRTDTQYF

abundance: .
v_gene: TRBV2
d_gene: TRBD1
len: 13
j_gene: TRBJ2-7
CDR3nt: TGTGCCTCCTGCCGGGACAGGGTCGACGAGCAGTACTTC
CDR3aa: CASCRDRVDEQYF

abundance: .
v_gene: TRBV5-4
d_gene: TRBD1
len: 16
j_gene: TRBJ1-1
CDR3nt: TGTGCCAGCAGCCTGGGGTTACAGGGGTCGAACACTGAAGCTTTCTTT
CDR3aa: CASSLGLQGSNTEAFF

abundance: .
v_gene: TRBV27
d_gene: TRBD2
len: 18
j_gene: TRBJ2-1
CDR3nt: TGTGCCAGCAGTTTAAGATCTACCGCTAGCGGGGGGGCCAATGAGCAGTTCTTC
CDR3aa: CASSLRSTASGGANEQFF

abundance: few
v_gene: TRBV7-9
d_gene: .
len: 13
j_gene: TRBJ2-7
CDR3nt: TGTGCCAGCAGCTTAGTGATGGTCGGCGAGCAGTACTTC
CDR3aa: CASSLVMVGEQYF

abundance: .
v_gene: TRBV28
d_gene: .
len: 14
j_gene: TRBJ1-5
CDR3nt: TGTGCCAGCAGTACCACAGGTAGCAATCAGCCCCAGCATTTT
CDR3aa: CASSTTGSNQPQHF

abundance: .
v_gene: TRBV18
d_gene: TRBD1
len: 15
j_gene: TRBJ2-7
CDR3nt: TGTGCCAGCTCACCAGAGACAGGGAGCTCCTACGAGCAGTACTTC
CDR3aa: CASSPETGSSYEQYF

abundance: .
v_gene: TRBV5-1
d_gene: TRBD2
len: 15
j_gene: TRBJ2-4
CDR3nt: TGCGCCAGCAGCTTGGGGCTAGCGGGAGAACACATTCAGTACTTC
CDR3aa: CASSLGLAGEHIQYF

abundance: .
v_gene: TRBV6-1
d_gene: TRBD1
len: 17
j_gene: TRBJ1-5
CDR3nt: TGTGCCAGCAGTGGGAGGGGACAGTTCATGGCGAATCAGCCCCAGCATTTT
CDR3aa: CASSGRGQFMANQPQHF

abundance: .
v_gene: TRBV5-1
d_gene: TRBD1
len: 14
j_gene: TRBJ1-2
CDR3nt: TGCGCCAGCAGGACGACCGGGACAGGGGAGGGCTACACCTTC
CDR3aa: CASRTTGTGEGYTF

abundance: .
v_gene: TRBV6-4
d_gene: TRBD1
len: 16
j_gene: TRBJ2-1
CDR3nt: TGTGCCAGCAGTCGTGGGGGACAGGGTATTCACAATGAGCAGTTCTTC
CDR3aa: CASSRGGQGIHNEQFF

abundance: once
v_gene: TRBV18
d_gene: TRBD1
len: 15
j_gene: TRBJ2-7
CDR3nt: TGTGCCAGCTCACCGGGACAGGGGCGATCCTACGAGCAGTACTTC
CDR3aa: CASSPGQGRSYEQYF

abundance: once
v_gene: TRBV5-6
d_gene: TRBD1
len: 16
j_gene: TRBJ1-5
CDR3nt: TGTGCCAGCAGTTCAGGACAGGGCCGTTTCAATCAGCCCCAGCATTTT
CDR3aa: CASSSGQGRFNQPQHF

abundance: .
v_gene: TRBV11-2
d_gene: TRBD1
len: 17
j_gene: TRBJ1-5
CDR3nt: TGTGCCAGCAGCTTAGATGGTCCCGAGGACAGGGTCCAGCCCCAGCATTTT
CDR3aa: CASSLDGPEDRVQPQHF

abundance: .
v_gene: TRBV6-6
d_gene: .
len: 13
j_gene: TRBJ1-5
CDR3nt: TGTGCCAGCAGGGGGACAAGCAATCAGCCCCAGCATTTT
CDR3aa: CASRGTSNQPQHF

abundance: once
v_gene: TRBV5-1
d_gene: .
len: 16
j_gene: TRBJ1-4
CDR3nt: TGCGCCAGCAGCTCTACCCCCACAGGAAATAATGAAAAACTGTTTTTT
CDR3aa: CASSSTPTGNNEKLFF

abundance: .
v_gene: TRBV2
d_gene: .
len: 17
j_gene: TRBJ1-2
CDR3nt: TGTGCCGTCTGGGAGGGGGGCGGCAAAGGAGCCGAGTATGGCTACACCTTC
CDR3aa: CAVWEGGGKGAEYGYTF

abundance: .
v_gene: TRBV9
d_gene: .
len: 15
j_gene: TRBJ1-2
CDR3nt: TGTGCCAGCAGCGCCCCCCAGGGAGGGAACTATGGCTACACCTTC
CDR3aa: CASSAPQGGNYGYTF

abundance: few
v_gene: TRBV6-5
d_gene: .
len: 15
j_gene: TRBJ1-2
CDR3nt: TGTGCCACCTCCCTCGCCGAGGGAGGAAACTATGGCTACACCTTC
CDR3aa: CATSLAEGGNYGYTF

abundance: few
v_gene: TRBV6-1
d_gene: .
len: 14
j_gene: TRBJ1-3
CDR3nt: TGTGCCAGCACCCAAGGGCAGGGAGGAAACACCATATATTTT
CDR3aa: CASTQGQGGNTIYF

abundance: .
v_gene: TRBV2
d_gene: .
len: 12
j_gene: TRBJ2-7
CDR3nt: TGTGCCAGCAGGGGTGACAGAATACGACAGTACTTC
CDR3aa: CASRGDRIRQYF

abundance: .
v_gene: TRBV27
d_gene: .
len: 17
j_gene: TRBJ1-5
CDR3nt: TGTGCCAGCAGTTCTGGGGGCCGAGGGGGGGTGGATCAGCCCCAGCATTTT
CDR3aa: CASSSGGRGGVDQPQHF

abundance: .
v_gene: TRBV29-1
d_gene: .
len: 17
j_gene: TRBJ1-2
CDR3nt: TGCAGCGTTGAAGACGGGGGGGAAACACCGCTCAACTATGGCTACACCTTC
CDR3aa: CSVEDGGETPLNYGYTF

abundance: .
v_gene: TRBV10-2
d_gene: TRBD2
len: 19
j_gene: TRBJ2-1
CDR3nt: TGCGCCAGCAGTGATGATAGCGGGGGGCGACCGGATTCCTACAATGAGCAGTTCTTC
CDR3aa: CASSDDSGGRPDSYNEQFF

abundance: .
v_gene: TRBV28
d_gene: .
len: 14
j_gene: TRBJ1-5
CDR3nt: TGTGCCAGCACCCTTGGACTGGGAAATCAGCCCCAGCATTTT
CDR3aa: CASTLGLGNQPQHF

abundance: few
v_gene: TRBV5-1
d_gene: .
len: 14
j_gene: TRBJ2-3
CDR3nt: TGCGCCAGCAGCTTGGATAGCGGCACAGATACGCAGTATTTT
CDR3aa: CASSLDSGTDTQYF

abundance: .
v_gene: TRBV5-1
d_gene: TRBD1
len: 16
j_gene: TRBJ2-2
CDR3nt: TGCGCCAGCAGCTTGGGGGACAGGGTCCCCCCCGGGGAGCTGTTTTTT
CDR3aa: CASSLGDRVPPGELFF